The sequence of this TCR beta chain was determined in a study of T cells in Graves' hyperthyroidism and ophthalmopathy. Amplified TCR beta CDR3 regions came from RNA transcripts. The study used the HTBI primer set for a first-round RT-PCR of the TCR CDR3. A single record per CDR3 protein comes from TCRdb applying MiXCR to the multiplex PCR reads. The sample records about 290,000 distinct CDR3 sequences, more than 10% being singletons. In its sample, this clonotype was seen many times. What it binds is unknown. This sample holds PBMCs from approximately 10 ml fresh peripheral blood. Broader study findings: Separating ophthalmopathy from stable hyperthyroidism was achieved by a 13 V-J model. Most clonotypes expanded in thyroid above 0.001 were likewise present in blood. The model forecast ophthalmopathy, anticipating it by a median about 7 months before onset.

The CDR3 extends over 12 amino acids. V was cut by 6 bases and J by 6 bases, with 14 bases left in between. Germline V gives CDR1 SQVTM, CDR2 ANQGSEA. This receptor was identified in a woman in her twenties or thirties with Graves' hyperthyroidism that later progressed to Graves' ophthalmopathy. The chain links TRBV29-1 to TRBJ2-5; D is possibly TRBD1 or TRBD2 (6 bases each). The sequencing sample was made of blood. This chain's CDR3 is CSVPGAQKTQYF. The CDR3, as DNA: TGCAGCGTCCCGGGGGCGCAGAAGACCCAGTACTTC.